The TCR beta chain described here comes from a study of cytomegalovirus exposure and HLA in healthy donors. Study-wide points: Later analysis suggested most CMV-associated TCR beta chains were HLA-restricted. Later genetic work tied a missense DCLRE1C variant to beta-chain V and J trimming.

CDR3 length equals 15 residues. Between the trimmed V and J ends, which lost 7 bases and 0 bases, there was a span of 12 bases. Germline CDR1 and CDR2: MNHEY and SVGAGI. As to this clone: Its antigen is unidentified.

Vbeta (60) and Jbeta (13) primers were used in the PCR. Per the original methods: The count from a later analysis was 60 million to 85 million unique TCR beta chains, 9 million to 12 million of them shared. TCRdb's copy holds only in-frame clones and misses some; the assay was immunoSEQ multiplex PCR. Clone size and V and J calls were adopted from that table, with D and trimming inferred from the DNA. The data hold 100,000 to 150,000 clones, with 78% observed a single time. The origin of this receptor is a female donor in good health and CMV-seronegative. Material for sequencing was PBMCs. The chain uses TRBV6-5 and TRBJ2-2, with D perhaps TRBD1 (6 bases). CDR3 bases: TGTGCCAGCACCCCCGGGACAACGAACACCGGGGAGCTGTTTTTT. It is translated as CASTPGTTNTGELFF.